The next 19 T cell receptor beta chains were all read from a single sample in a study of CD8+CD57+ T cells in acquired aplastic anemia. Patients sequenced had flow cytometry evidence of CD8+CD57+ cell expansion. The template for TCR beta VDJ and CDR3 sequence profiling was genomic DNA. TCRdb reprocessed the reads via MiXCR and lists one record per CDR3 protein. The sample contains 250,000 or so distinct CDR3 sequences, more than 40% of which appear only once. Sequenced input: sorted CD4+, CD8+, or CD8+CD57+ T cells (not recorded which) from PBMCs. These receptors all come from a human donor with aplastic anemia.

The V call is TRBV2, the J call TRBJ2-5; TRBD2 aligns across 10 bases. Germline values: CDR1 SNHLY, CDR2 FYNNEI. V gave up 9 bases and J gave up 7 bases; unmatched junction bases: 11. The CDR3 has 14 residues. The CDR3, as DNA: TGTGCCAGTCAGAGCCCTAGCGGGAGAGCGACCCAGTACTTC. It specifies CASQSPSGRATQYF.

The rearrangement joins TRBV7-2 to TRBJ1-1; D is unclear. This CDR3 is 13 amino acids long. Germline lookup yields CDR1 SGHTA and CDR2 FQGNSA. The V and J ends lost 5 bases and 1 base respectively, with 8 bases between them. The CDR3 loop reads CASSPEPNTEAFF. The CDR3, as DNA: TGTGCCAGCAGCCCTGAACCGAACACTGAAGCTTTCTTT.

The chain recombines TRBV15 with TRBJ2-3, with TRBD2 matching 10 bases. V was clipped by 8 bases and J by 1 base; unmatched bases: 6. Germline V gives CDR1 LNHNV, CDR2 YYDKDF (reference sequence). This CDR3 region has 15 residues. The CDR3 DNA reads as TGTGCCACCGAGGAAAGCGGGAGGGGCACAGATACGCAGTATTTT. Residues: CATEESGRGTDTQYF.

This clonotype was seen at least ten times. The chain uses TRBV19 and TRBJ1-3; a weak D match, TRBD1 (6 bases). Trimming cost V 4 bases and J 0 bases, with 16 bases left between them. Germline loops: CDR1 LNHDA, CDR2 SQIVND (reference sequence). CDR3 length: 17 amino acids. In DNA form, the CDR3 reads TGTGCCAGTAGTACCTGGATCAGGGGAAACTCTGGAAACACCATATATTTT. This sequence encodes CASSTWIRGNSGNTIYF.

Points on this clonotype: A clone one base away is much larger, so this may be a read error. This chain links TRBV19 with TRBJ1-4; possibly TRBD1 for D (6 bases). This CDR3 comprises 14 residues. Trimming pared 9 bases from V and 4 bases from J, leaving 15 bases between. The germline CDR1 and CDR2 sequences are LNHDA and SQIVND (reference sequence). CDR3 DNA sequence: TGTGCCAGCGGGGGGCCTCACGATAATGAAAAACTGTTTTTT. Amino acid sequence: CASGGPHDNEKLFF.

CDR3 bases: TGTGCCATCAGTTGGACAGGGGGCACGAACACTGAAGCTTTCTTT. Translated: CAISWTGGTNTEAFF. The chain employs TRBV10-3 and TRBJ1-1; TRBD1 matches 11 bases. CDR3 length: 15 residues. The germline CDR1 and CDR2 sequences are ENHRY and SYGVKD. V shed 5 bases and J 1 base; nucleotides not matched to a gene: 3.

This clonotype was detected many times. The chain is built from TRBV4-1 and TRBJ2-7; D is undetermined. Germline loops: CDR1 MGHRA, CDR2 YSYEKL. The CDR3 has 15 amino acids. The V gene lost 1 base and the J gene lost 0 bases, with 10 bases spanning the gap. CDR3 protein: CASSQVESSSYEQYF. As DNA, the CDR3 is TGCGCCAGCAGCCAAGTGGAGAGCAGCTCCTACGAGCAGTACTTC.

This clonotype was picked up a small number of times. The rearrangement links TRBV20-1 to TRBJ1-2, with 8 nucleotides matching TRBD1. The CDR3 has 13 amino acids. The V gene's germline CDR1 is DFQATT and CDR2 SNEGSKA (reference sequence). The trim removed 3 bases at V and 2 bases at J, leaving 2 bases unmatched. The CDR3 bases are TGCAGTGCTAGTCGGACAGGGAACTATGGCTACACCTTC. Translated, it gives CSASRTGNYGYTF.

This clonotype appeared many times. V is TRBV5-8 and J is TRBJ2-7; TRBD2 might be the D (6 bases). This CDR3 has 16 amino acids. Germline V gene lookup returns CDR1 SGHTS and CDR2 YDEGEE. The V gene lost 1 base and the J gene lost 4 bases, with 18 bases spanning the gap. The CDR3, as DNA: TGTGCCAGCAGCTTGACCCTGGGGGGAGGTCGGTACGAGCAGTACTTC. Its protein is CASSLTLGGGRYEQYF.

Ten or more counts support this clonotype. The genes are TRBV6-6 and TRBJ1-1, with 8 nucleotides matching TRBD1. The CDR3 covers 16 residues. With 5 bases clipped from V and 5 bases from J, the junction kept 13 bases outside the gene matches. In germline, CDR1 is MNHNY, CDR2 SVGAGI (reference sequence). This CDR3 reads CASSQDIKQGVTEAFF. The CDR3, as DNA: TGTGCCAGCAGTCAAGACATCAAACAGGGGGTGACTGAAGCTTTCTTT.

The sample holds one count of this clonotype. CDR3 sequence (DNA): TGTGCCAGCAGCTTTGACTTGACCACTGAAGCTTTCTTT. Protein sequence: CASSFDLTTEAFF. The chain has TRBV7-9 and TRBJ1-1; no definite D call. The germline V gene encodes CDR1 SEHNR and CDR2 FQNEAQ (reference sequence). The CDR3 has 13 amino acids. The V and J ends lost 3 bases and 4 bases respectively, with 9 bases between them.

V usage is TRBV6-1 and J usage is TRBJ1-5; D possibly corresponds to TRBD1 (5 bases). Trimming pared 2 bases from V and 6 bases from J, leaving 14 bases between. This CDR3 is 15 amino acids long. CDR1 MNHNS and CDR2 SASEGT come from the germline V gene. The CDR3 nucleotides read TGTGCCAGCAGTGAACTGGCAGGGCTTATTCAGCCCCAGCATTTT. Its protein is CASSELAGLIQPQHF.

About this clonotype: A much larger clonotype is one base distant, so this may be a read error. J is TRBJ2-1 and V is TRBV2; D is unclear. CDR3 length: 12 residues. The germline V gene encodes CDR1 SNHLY and CDR2 FYNNEI. V shed 10 bases and J shed 0 bases, with 7 bases lying between them. In DNA form, the CDR3 reads TGTGCCAACGTCGGCTCCTACAATGAGCAGTTCTTC. Protein product: CANVGSYNEQFF.

This rearrangement joins TRBV15 to TRBJ1-2, with D maybe TRBD1 (5 bases). The germline CDR1 and CDR2 sequences are LNHNV and YYDKDF (reference sequence). CDR3 length: 15 amino acids. The V end lost 0 bases, the J end lost 4 bases, and 12 bases lay between the germline ends. The CDR3 is CATSRDTGGLYGYTF. The DNA for the CDR3 is TGTGCCACCAGCAGAGACACCGGGGGACTCTATGGCTACACCTTC.

This chain links TRBV20-1 with TRBJ2-7; perhaps D is TRBD1 or TRBD2 (5 bases each). CDR3 length equals 15 residues. Germline V gives CDR1 DFQATT, CDR2 SNEGSKA (reference sequence). Trimming took off 2 bases at V and 4 bases at J, with 18 bases between the two ends. The CDR3 spells CSARRLEAGKYEQYF. The CDR3 bases are TGCAGTGCTAGAAGGTTGGAGGCAGGGAAATACGAGCAGTACTTC.

V gene TRBV6-1 combines with J gene TRBJ2-1; 11 bases are shared with TRBD2. Trimming cost V 4 bases and J 6 bases; bases outside gene matches: 2. The CDR3 length is 14 residues. Germline V CDR1 and CDR2: MNHNS, SASEGT. Here the CDR3 DNA reads TGTGCCAGCAGTGTGACTAGCGGGATCAATGAGCAGTTCTTC. Translated, it gives CASSVTSGINEQFF.

V gene TRBV24-1 combines with J gene TRBJ2-5; 7 positions agree with TRBD1. CDR3 length: 16 amino acids. The ends lost 7 bases at V and 5 bases at J; junction bases unmatched: 15. Germline CDR1 reads KGHDR; CDR2 reads SFDVKD. DNA for the CDR3: TGTGCCACCAGCGACAGGGTGGTGGGCCAAGGGGAGACCCAGTACTTC. Its translation: CATSDRVVGQGETQYF.

This CDR3 reads CASSQEDSQWDATYEQYF. CDR3 coding DNA: TGCGCCAGCAGCCAAGAGGATTCACAGTGGGACGCCACCTACGAGCAGTACTTC. This chain connects TRBV4-1 to TRBJ2-7, with D perhaps matching TRBD1 or TRBD2 (5 bases each). With 0 bases removed from V and 2 bases from J, the gap between germline ends came to 20 bases. Germline V gives CDR1 MGHRA, CDR2 YSYEKL. This CDR3 contains 18 residues.

This rearrangement joins TRBV7-3 to TRBJ2-3; 9 positions agree with TRBD1. This CDR3 region has 16 residues. Germline V gives CDR1 SGHTA, CDR2 FQGTGA. V was pared by 5 bases and J by 6 bases, with 12 bases of the junction left unmatched. As DNA, the CDR3 is TGTGCCAGCAGCGATCCGATGACAGGGGGAGGGGATACGCAGTATTTT. It translates to CASSDPMTGGGDTQYF.